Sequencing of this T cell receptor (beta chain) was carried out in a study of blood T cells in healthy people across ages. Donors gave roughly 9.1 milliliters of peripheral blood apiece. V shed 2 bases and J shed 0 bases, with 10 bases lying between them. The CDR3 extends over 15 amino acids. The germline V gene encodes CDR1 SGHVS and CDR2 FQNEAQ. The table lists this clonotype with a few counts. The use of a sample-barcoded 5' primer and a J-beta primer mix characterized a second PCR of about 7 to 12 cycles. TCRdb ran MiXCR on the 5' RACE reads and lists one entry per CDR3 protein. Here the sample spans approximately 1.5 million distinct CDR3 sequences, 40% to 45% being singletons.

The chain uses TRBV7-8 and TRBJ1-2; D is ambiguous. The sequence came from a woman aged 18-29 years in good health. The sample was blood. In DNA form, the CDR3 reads TGTGCCAGCAGCTTACCACACCTAACTAACTATGGCTACACCTTC. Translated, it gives CASSLPHLTNYGYTF.